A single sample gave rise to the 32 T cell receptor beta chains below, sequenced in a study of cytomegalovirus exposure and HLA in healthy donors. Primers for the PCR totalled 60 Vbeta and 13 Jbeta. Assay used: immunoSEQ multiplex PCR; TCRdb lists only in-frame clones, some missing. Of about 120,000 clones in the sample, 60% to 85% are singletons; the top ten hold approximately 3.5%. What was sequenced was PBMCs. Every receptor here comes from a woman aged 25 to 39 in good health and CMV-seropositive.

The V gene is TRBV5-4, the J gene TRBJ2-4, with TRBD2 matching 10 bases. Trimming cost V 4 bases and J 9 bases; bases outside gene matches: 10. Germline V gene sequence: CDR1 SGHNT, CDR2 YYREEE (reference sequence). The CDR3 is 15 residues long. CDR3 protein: CASSPSSGGEGIQYF. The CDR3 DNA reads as TGTGCCAGCAGCCCGAGCAGCGGGGGGGAGGGCATTCAGTACTTC.

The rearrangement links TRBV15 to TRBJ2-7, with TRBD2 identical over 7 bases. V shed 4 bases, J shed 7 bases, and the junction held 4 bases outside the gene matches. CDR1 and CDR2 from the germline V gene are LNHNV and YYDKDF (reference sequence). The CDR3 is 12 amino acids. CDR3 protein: CATSTTGGEQYF. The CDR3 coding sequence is TGTGCCACCAGCACCACCGGGGGGGAGCAGTACTTC.

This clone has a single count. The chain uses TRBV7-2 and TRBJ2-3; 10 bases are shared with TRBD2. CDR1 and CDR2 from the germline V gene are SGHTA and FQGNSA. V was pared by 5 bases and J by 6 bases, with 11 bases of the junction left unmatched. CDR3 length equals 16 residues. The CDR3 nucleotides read TGTGCCAGCAGCGTCAATAGCGGGGGGCAGTATGATACGCAGTATTTT. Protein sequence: CASSVNSGGQYDTQYF.

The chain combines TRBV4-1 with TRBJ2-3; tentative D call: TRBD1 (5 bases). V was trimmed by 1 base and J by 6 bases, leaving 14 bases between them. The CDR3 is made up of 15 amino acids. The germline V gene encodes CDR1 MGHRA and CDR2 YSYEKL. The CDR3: CASSQAGPRPDTQYF. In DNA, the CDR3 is TGCGCCAGCAGCCAAGCAGGGCCCAGGCCGGATACGCAGTATTTT.

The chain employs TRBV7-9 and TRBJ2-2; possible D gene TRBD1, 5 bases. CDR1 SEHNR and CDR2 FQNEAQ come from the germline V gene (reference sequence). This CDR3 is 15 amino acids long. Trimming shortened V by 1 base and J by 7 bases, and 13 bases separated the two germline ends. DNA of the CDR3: TGTGCCAGCAGCTTAGGGGGCAGGCCCCGCGGGGAGCTGTTTTTT. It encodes CASSLGGRPRGELFF.

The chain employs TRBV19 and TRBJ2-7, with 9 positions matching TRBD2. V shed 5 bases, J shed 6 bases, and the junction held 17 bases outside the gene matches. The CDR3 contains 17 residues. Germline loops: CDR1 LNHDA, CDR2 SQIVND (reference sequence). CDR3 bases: TGTGCCAGTAGTGTCTACACCGGGACTAGCAAAGATCCCGAGCAGTACTTC. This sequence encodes CASSVYTGTSKDPEQYF.

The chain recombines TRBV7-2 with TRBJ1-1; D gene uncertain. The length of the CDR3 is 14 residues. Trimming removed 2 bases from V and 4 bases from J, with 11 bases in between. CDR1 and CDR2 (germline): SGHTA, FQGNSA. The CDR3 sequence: CASSLPLPGTEAFF. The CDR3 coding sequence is TGTGCCAGCAGCTTACCCTTACCCGGCACTGAAGCTTTCTTT.

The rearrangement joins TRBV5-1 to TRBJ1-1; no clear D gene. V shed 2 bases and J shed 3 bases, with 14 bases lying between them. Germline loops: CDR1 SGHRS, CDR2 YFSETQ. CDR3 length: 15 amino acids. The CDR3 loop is CASSFSARSDTEAFF. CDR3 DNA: TGCGCCAGCAGCTTCTCTGCCAGGTCGGACACTGAAGCTTTCTTT.

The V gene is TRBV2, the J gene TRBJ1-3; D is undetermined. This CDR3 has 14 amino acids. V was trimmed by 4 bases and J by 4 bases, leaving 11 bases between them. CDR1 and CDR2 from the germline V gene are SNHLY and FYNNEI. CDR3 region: CASSGESLGNTIYF. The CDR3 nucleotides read TGTGCCAGCAGTGGTGAGAGTCTGGGAAACACCATATATTTT. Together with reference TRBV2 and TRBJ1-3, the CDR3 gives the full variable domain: EPEVTQTPSHQVTQMGQEVILRCVPISNHLYFYWYRQILGQKVEFLVSFYNNEISEKSEIFDDQFSVERPDGSNFTLKIRSTKLEDSAMYFCASSGESLGNTIYFGEGSWLTVV.

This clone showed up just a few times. The CDR3, as DNA: TGCGCCAGCAGCCAAGAGGCAGGGGGTGGCTACACCTTC. This gives the protein CASSQEAGGGYTF. The chain joins TRBV4-3 to TRBJ1-2, with TRBD1 matching over 7 bases. Trimming cost V 0 bases and J 7 bases; bases outside gene matches: 2. The CDR3 length is 13 residues. In germline, CDR1 is LGHNA, CDR2 YSLEER.

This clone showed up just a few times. Here the CDR3 reads CASSIDRGQGGYTF. The CDR3 nucleotides are TGTGCCAGTAGTATCGACAGGGGGCAAGGAGGCTACACCTTC. The chain links TRBV19 to TRBJ1-2; 10 nucleotides align to TRBD1. The CDR3 is 14 amino acids. Trimming removed 3 bases from V and 8 bases from J; junction bases left unmatched: 6. Germline-derived CDR1 and CDR2 are LNHDA and SQIVND (reference sequence).

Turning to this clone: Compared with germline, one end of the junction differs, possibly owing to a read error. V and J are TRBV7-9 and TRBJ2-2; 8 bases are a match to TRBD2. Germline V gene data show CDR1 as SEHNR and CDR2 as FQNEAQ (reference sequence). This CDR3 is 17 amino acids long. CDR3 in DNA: TGTTCCAGCAACGGGGGGGGGCAATTGAGGAACACCGGGGAGCTGTTTTTT. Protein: CSSNGGGQLRNTGELFF.

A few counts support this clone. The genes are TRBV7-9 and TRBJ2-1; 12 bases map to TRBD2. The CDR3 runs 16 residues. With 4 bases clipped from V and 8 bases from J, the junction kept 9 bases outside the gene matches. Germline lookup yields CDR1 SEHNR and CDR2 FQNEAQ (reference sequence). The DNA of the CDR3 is TGTGCCAGCAGCTCCGGAAGACTAGCGGGAGTGGATGAGCAGTTCTTC. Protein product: CASSSGRLAGVDEQFF.

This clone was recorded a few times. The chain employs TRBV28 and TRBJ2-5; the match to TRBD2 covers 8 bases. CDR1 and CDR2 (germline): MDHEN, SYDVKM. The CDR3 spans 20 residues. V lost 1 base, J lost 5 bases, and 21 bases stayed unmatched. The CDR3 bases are TGTGCCAGCAGTTTATTTGGTTGGACGGTCAAGCGGGGGACGCGGGAGACCCAGTACTTC. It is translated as CASSLFGWTVKRGTRETQYF.

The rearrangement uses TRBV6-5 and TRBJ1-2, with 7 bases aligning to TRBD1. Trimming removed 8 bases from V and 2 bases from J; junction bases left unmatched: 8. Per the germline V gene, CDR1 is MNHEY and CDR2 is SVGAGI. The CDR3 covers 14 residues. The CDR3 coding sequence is TGTGCCAGCTCTGCTTACAGGGGCAACTATGGCTACACCTTC. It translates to CASSAYRGNYGYTF.

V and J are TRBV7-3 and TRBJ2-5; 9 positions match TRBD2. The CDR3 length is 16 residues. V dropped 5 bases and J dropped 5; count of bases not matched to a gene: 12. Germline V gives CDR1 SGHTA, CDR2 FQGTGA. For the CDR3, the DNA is TGTGCCAGCAGCCCCGGGGGTAGCGGGGGCGGCGAGACCCAGTACTTC. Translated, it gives CASSPGGSGGGETQYF. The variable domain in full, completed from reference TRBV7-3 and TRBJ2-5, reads GAGVSQTPSNKVTEKGKYVELRCDPISGHTALYWYRQSLGQGPEFLIYFQGTGAADDSGLPNDRFFAVRPEGSVSTLKIQRTERGDSAVYLCASSPGGSGGGETQYFGPGTRLLVL.

CDR3 in amino acids: CASSPAPRSRNYGYTF. In nucleotides, the CDR3 is TGTGCCAGCAGTCCCGCACCCCGCTCGCGGAACTATGGCTACACCTTC. V is TRBV27 and J is TRBJ1-2; D uncertain. V was cut by 5 bases and J by 2 bases, with 18 bases left in between. This CDR3 has 16 residues. Germline assignment: CDR1 MNHEY and CDR2 SMNVEV (reference sequence).

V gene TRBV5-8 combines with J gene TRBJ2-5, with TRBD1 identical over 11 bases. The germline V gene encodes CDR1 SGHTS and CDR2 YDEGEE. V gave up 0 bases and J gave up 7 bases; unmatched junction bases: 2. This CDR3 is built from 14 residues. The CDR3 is CASSLGDRGLTQYF. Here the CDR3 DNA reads TGTGCCAGCAGCTTGGGGGACAGGGGGTTGACCCAGTACTTC.

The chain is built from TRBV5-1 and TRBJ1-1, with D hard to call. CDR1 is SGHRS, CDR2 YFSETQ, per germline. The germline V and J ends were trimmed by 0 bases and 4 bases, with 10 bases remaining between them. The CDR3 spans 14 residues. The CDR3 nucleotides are TGCGCCAGCAGCTTGGGGGCCCAGGCCACTGAAGCTTTCTTT. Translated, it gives CASSLGAQATEAFF.

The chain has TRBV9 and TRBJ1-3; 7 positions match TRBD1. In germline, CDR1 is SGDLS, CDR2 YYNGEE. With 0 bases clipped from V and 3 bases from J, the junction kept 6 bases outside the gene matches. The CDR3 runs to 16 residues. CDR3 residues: CASSVGQGRSGNTIYF. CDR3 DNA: TGTGCCAGCAGCGTAGGACAGGGCCGAAGTGGAAACACCATATATTTT.

This CDR3 reads CASSLGVAGLQETQYF. The DNA of the CDR3 is TGTGCCAGCAGCTTAGGGGTAGCGGGGCTACAAGAGACCCAGTACTTC. The V call is TRBV7-9, the J call TRBJ2-5, with TRBD2 identical over 8 bases. Germline trimming cut 1 base from V and 2 bases from J; bases unmatched to any gene: 6. The CDR3 runs to 16 residues. The germline CDR1 and CDR2 sequences are SEHNR and FQNEAQ (reference sequence). Looking up the rest from reference TRBV7-9 and TRBJ2-5 gives the full variable domain: DTGVSQNPRHKITKRGQNVTFRCDPISEHNRLYWYRQTLGQGPEFLTYFQNEAQLEKSRLLSDRFSAERPKGSFSTLEIQRTEQGDSAMYLCASSLGVAGLQETQYFGPGTRLLVL.

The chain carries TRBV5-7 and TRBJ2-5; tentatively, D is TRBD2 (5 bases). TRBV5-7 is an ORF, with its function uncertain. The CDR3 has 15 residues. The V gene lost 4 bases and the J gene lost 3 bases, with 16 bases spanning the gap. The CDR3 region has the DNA TGTGCCAGCAGCGCCTGGGTTTCGAGGGAAGAGACCCAGTACTTC. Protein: CASSAWVSREETQYF.

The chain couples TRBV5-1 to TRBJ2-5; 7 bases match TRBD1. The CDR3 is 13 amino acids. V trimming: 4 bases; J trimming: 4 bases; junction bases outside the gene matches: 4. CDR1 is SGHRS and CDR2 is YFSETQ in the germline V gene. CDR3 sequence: CASSPAGGETQYF. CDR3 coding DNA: TGCGCCAGCAGCCCGGCAGGGGGAGAGACCCAGTACTTC.

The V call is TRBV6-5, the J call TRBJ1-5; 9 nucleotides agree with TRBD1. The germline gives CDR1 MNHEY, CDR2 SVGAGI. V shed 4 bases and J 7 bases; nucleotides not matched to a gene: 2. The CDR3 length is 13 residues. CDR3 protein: CASSSGQGQPQHF. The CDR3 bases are TGTGCCAGCAGTTCGGGACAGGGCCAGCCCCAGCATTTT.

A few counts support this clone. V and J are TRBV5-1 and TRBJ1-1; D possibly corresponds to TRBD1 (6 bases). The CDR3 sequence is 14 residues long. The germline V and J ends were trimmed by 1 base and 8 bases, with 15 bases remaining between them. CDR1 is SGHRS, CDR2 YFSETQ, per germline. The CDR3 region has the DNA TGCGCCAGCAGCTTGTGGGGAAGGGACAACGAAGCTTTCTTT. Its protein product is CASSLWGRDNEAFF.

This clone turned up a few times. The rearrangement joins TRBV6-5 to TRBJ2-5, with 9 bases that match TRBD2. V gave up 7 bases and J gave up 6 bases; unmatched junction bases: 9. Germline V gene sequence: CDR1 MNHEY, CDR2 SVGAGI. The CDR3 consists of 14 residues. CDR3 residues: CASTQGGGGKTQYF. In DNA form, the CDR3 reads TGTGCCAGCACCCAAGGCGGGGGGGGGAAGACCCAGTACTTC.

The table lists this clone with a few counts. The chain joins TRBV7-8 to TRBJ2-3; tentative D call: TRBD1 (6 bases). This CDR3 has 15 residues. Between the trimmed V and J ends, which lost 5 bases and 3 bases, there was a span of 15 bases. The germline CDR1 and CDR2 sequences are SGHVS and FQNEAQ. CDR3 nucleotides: TGTGCCAGCAGCCCGGGACAACCTGGAACAGATACGCAGTATTTT. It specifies CASSPGQPGTDTQYF.

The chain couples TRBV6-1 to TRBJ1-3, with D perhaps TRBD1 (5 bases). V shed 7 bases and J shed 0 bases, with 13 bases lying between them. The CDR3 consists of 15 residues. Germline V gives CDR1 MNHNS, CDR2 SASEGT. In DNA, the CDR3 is TGTGCCAGCATTCTAATCGGGGGCTCTGGAAACACCATATATTTT. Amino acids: CASILIGGSGNTIYF.

The CDR3 DNA reads TGCAGCGTCCTTACCGGGACAGGGAATAATTCACCCCTCCACTTT. Translating gives CSVLTGTGNNSPLHF. The chain carries TRBV29-1 and TRBJ1-6; the match to TRBD1 covers 9 bases. The CDR3 sequence is 15 residues long. Looked up from germline, CDR1 is SQVTM and CDR2 is ANQGSEA. The V segment lost 6 bases and the J segment 5 bases; nucleotides outside the gene matches: 8. Supplemented by reference TRBV29-1 and TRBJ1-6, the full variable domain reads SAVISQKPSRDICQRGTSLTIQCQVDSQVTMMFWYRQQPGQSLTLIATANQGSEATYESGFVIDKFPISRPNLTFSTLTVSNMSPEDSSIYLCSVLTGTGNNSPLHFGNGTRLTVT.

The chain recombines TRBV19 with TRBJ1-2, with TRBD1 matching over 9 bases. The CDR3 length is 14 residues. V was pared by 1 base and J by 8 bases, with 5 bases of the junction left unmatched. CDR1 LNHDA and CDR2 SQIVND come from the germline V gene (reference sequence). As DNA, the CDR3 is TGTGCCAGTAGTATAGCGGGGACAGGGCGAGGCTACACCTTC. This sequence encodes CASSIAGTGRGYTF.

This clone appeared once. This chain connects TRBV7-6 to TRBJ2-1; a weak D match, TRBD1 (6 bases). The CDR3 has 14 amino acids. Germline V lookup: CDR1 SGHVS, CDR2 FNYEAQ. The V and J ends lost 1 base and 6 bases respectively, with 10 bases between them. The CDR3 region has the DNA TGTGCCAGCAGCTTAGGCGACAGGAGCAATGAGCAGTTCTTC. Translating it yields CASSLGDRSNEQFF.

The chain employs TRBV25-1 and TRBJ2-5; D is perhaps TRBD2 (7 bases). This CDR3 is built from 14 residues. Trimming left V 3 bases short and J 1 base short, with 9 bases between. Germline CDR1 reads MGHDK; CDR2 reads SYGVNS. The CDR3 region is CASSDGGAQETQYF. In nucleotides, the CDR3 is TGTGCCAGCAGTGATGGGGGGGCCCAAGAGACCCAGTACTTC.